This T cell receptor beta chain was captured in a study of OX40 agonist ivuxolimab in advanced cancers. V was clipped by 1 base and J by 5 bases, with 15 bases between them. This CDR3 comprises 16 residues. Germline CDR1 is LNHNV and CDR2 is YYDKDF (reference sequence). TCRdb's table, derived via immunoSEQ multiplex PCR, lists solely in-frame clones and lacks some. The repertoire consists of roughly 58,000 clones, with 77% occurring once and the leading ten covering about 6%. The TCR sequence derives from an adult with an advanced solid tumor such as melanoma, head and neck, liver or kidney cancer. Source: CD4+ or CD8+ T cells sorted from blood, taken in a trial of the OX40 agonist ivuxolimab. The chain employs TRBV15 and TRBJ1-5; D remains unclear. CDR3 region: CATSRGGRGRHQPQHF. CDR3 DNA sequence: TGTGCCACCAGCAGAGGAGGCCGGGGTAGACATCAGCCCCAGCATTTT. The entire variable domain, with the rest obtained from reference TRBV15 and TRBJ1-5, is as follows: DAMVIQNPRYQVTQFGKPVTLSCSQTLNHNVMYWYQQKSSQAPKLLFHYYDKDFNNEADTPDNFQSRRPNTSFCFLDIRSPGLGDTAMYLCATSRGGRGRHQPQHFGDGTRLSIL.